A single sample is the source of the 13 T cell receptor beta chains below, sequenced in a study of T-cell memory formation after mild COVID-19. TCRdb processed the 5' RACE reads anew with MiXCR; each CDR3 protein has one entry. Here the sample spans 300,000 to 350,000 distinct CDR3 sequences, just under 20% being singletons. The sequenced sample was PBMCs or a T cell subset sorted from them (not recorded which). These receptors all stem from a man between 18 and 29 years old who had mild COVID-19 (a few samples of this study predate the infection). Cell type and time point are not known.

The V call is TRBV5-1, the J call TRBJ1-5; a possible D gene is TRBD1 (5 bases). Germline CDR1 is SGHRS and CDR2 is YFSETQ. This CDR3 spans 15 amino acids. Trimming took 5 bases from V and 3 from J, leaving 15 bases between them. The CDR3 coding sequence is TGCGCCAGCAGTCGGGGGGAAGGGTCCAATCAGCCCCAGCATTTT. As protein: CASSRGEGSNQPQHF.

V usage is TRBV7-9 and J usage is TRBJ1-2; D unresolved. V was shortened by 1 base and J by 2 bases, with 8 bases between the two germline ends. Germline CDR1 SEHNR, CDR2 FQNEAQ (reference sequence). The CDR3 contains 14 residues. Here the CDR3 reads CASSLEPGNYGYTF. CDR3 nucleotide sequence: TGTGCCAGCAGCTTAGAGCCGGGGAACTATGGCTACACCTTC.

This sequence joins TRBV7-3 and TRBJ2-1; unclear D gene. In germline, CDR1 is SGHTA, CDR2 FQGTGA. The CDR3 is made up of 14 amino acids. V lost 2 bases to trimming and J lost 8 bases, with 13 bases between them. CDR3 nucleotides: TGTGCCAGCAGCTTATCTACAGCTGGTGATGAGCAGTTCTTC. Translating it yields CASSLSTAGDEQFF.

This clonotype appeared a few times. V and J are TRBV2 and TRBJ2-3; 9 bases line up with TRBD2. The ends lost 7 bases at V and 6 bases at J; junction bases unmatched: 14. The germline gives CDR1 SNHLY, CDR2 FYNNEI. The CDR3 consists of 16 residues. CDR3 sequence: CASTPPGAGGRDTQYF. The CDR3 bases are TGTGCCAGCACCCCCCCTGGGGCGGGGGGGCGGGATACGCAGTATTTT. Complete variable domain (other parts from reference TRBV2 and TRBJ2-3): EPEVTQTPSHQVTQMGQEVILRCVPISNHLYFYWYRQILGQKVEFLVSFYNNEISEKSEIFDDQFSVERPDGSNFTLKIRSTKLEDSAMYFCASTPPGAGGRDTQYFGPGTRLTVL.

The chain has TRBV6-5 and TRBJ1-3, with D possibly matching TRBD1 (6 bases). Trimming stripped 4 bases from V and 3 bases from J, with 16 bases between. This CDR3 comprises 16 residues. Germline CDR1 reads MNHEY; CDR2 reads SVGAGI. The CDR3 here is CASSSLRGLVGNTIYF. In DNA form, the CDR3 reads TGTGCCAGCAGTTCCCTCCGGGGGCTAGTTGGAAACACCATATATTTT.

This clonotype showed up just a few times. This sequence joins TRBV28 and TRBJ2-5; D is perhaps TRBD2 (7 bases). CDR1 and CDR2 (germline): MDHEN, SYDVKM. This CDR3 region has 14 residues. The germline V and J ends were trimmed by 5 bases and 5 bases, with 15 bases remaining between them. CDR3 DNA sequence: TGTGCCAGCAGTCGTACCGGGGGGCTTGAGACCCAGTACTTC. Translation: CASSRTGGLETQYF. Supplemented by reference TRBV28 and TRBJ2-5, the full variable domain reads DVKVTQSSRYLVKRTGEKVFLECVQDMDHENMFWYRQDPGLGLRLIYFSYDVKMKEKGDIPEGYSVSREKKERFSLILESASTNQTSMYLCASSRTGGLETQYFGPGTRLLVL.

V and J are TRBV15 and TRBJ2-1; D unresolved. The CDR3 spans 12 residues. V was cut by 5 bases and J by 9 bases, with 11 bases left in between. The germline CDR1 and CDR2 sequences are LNHNV and YYDKDF (reference sequence). The CDR3 is CATSALGVEQFF. DNA of the CDR3: TGTGCCACCAGCGCCTTGGGCGTTGAGCAGTTCTTC. The whole variable domain, remainder taken from reference TRBV15 and TRBJ2-1, is DAMVIQNPRYQVTQFGKPVTLSCSQTLNHNVMYWYQQKSSQAPKLLFHYYDKDFNNEADTPDNFQSRRPNTSFCFLDIRSPGLGDTAMYLCATSALGVEQFFGPGTRLTVL.

This clonotype appeared a few times. The V call is TRBV5-1, the J call TRBJ1-2; tentative D call: TRBD1 (5 bases). Deletions cut 3 bases from V and 3 bases from J, with 18 bases between. This CDR3 has 16 residues. CDR1 and CDR2 (germline): SGHRS, YFSETQ. The CDR3 DNA sequence: TGCGCCAGCAGCTCGGGAGGGACGACATGGGACTATGGCTACACCTTC. It is translated as CASSSGGTTWDYGYTF.

This clonotype occurred a few times. The chain employs TRBV20-1 and TRBJ1-2, with 9 positions matching TRBD1. Trimming at V came to 7 bases and at J to 8 bases, leaving 14 bases not matched to a gene. CDR1 DFQATT and CDR2 SNEGSKA come from the germline V gene (reference sequence). This CDR3 contains 14 residues. The CDR3 loop is CSVEGQGASKGYTF. Here the CDR3 DNA reads TGCAGTGTTGAGGGACAGGGTGCCTCTAAAGGCTACACCTTC.

The chain couples TRBV5-1 to TRBJ1-1; 9 positions agree with TRBD1. The junction had 5 bases not matched to a gene; V was cut back by 5 bases and J by 0 bases. CDR1 is SGHRS and CDR2 is YFSETQ in the germline V gene. This CDR3 has 15 amino acids. CDR3 protein: CASSGTGSLNTEAFF. The CDR3 nucleotides are TGCGCCAGCAGTGGGACAGGGAGCCTGAACACTGAAGCTTTCTTT.

This clonotype was observed once. CDR3 DNA sequence: TGTGCCAGCAGTCCCACAGGGGGCCCTCGTGAAAAACTGTTTTTT. The encoded protein is CASSPTGGPREKLFF. This chain links TRBV27 with TRBJ1-4; 9 positions agree with TRBD1. Unmatched junction bases numbered 8, after V lost 5 bases and J lost 7 bases. Germline values: CDR1 MNHEY, CDR2 SMNVEV (reference sequence). This CDR3 is 15 amino acids long.

This clonotype occurred a few times. The genes are TRBV6-5 and TRBJ2-3, with TRBD2 matching over 10 bases. Germline V gene lookup returns CDR1 MNHEY and CDR2 SVGAGI. Losses at the gene ends were 3 bases for V and 7 bases for J; bases not matched to a gene: 13. There are 17 residues in the CDR3. The CDR3: CASSYRVPAGGPHTQYF. CDR3 bases: TGTGCCAGCAGTTATAGGGTCCCAGCGGGGGGGCCCCATACGCAGTATTTT.

This clonotype was observed a handful of times. The rearrangement joins TRBV9 to TRBJ2-7, with 12 bases fitting TRBD2. The CDR3 is 15 residues long. V was clipped by 4 bases and J by 2 bases; unmatched bases: 4. Germline CDR1 and CDR2: SGDLS and YYNGEE. In DNA form, the CDR3 reads TGTGCCAGCAGCCTACTAGCGGGGGGTACCTACGAGCAGTACTTC. Protein: CASSLLAGGTYEQYF.